This T cell receptor beta chain was captured in a study of CD8+CD57+ T cells in acquired aplastic anemia (dated by TCRdb to the late 2010s). Context from the whole study: Extracted DNA from sorted CD4+ and CD8+ cells averaged around 3.3 ug, ranging from roughly 0.19 to 27.4 ug. CD8+CD57+ expansion was defined as a frequency above the mean frequency observed in healthy subjects.

Broad study findings and their caveats: No significant difference in CD8+ Simpson's diversity was found between patients and healthy controls (P=0.060). Although roughly 29 CD8+ CDR3 sequences were shared by patients and controls, these sequences appeared highly expressed in patients and within the immunodominant clones of patients.

Genomic DNA served as template for TCR beta VDJ combination and CDR3 sequence profiling. An Illumina HiSeq 2000 was used for TCR repertoire sequencing. The published analysis was carried out like this. Repertoires were assessed using TRBV/TRBJ rearrangement plots, CDR3 size and DJ length profiles, and Simpson's diversity index. The immunodominant clone was defined as the most abundant DNA sequence in deep sequencing data. CDR3 amino acid sequences were screened for sharing across subjects and were compared with published repertoires and the VDJdb database. TCRdb trimmed the raw reads at Q25, called clones with MiXCR and kept productive beta chains. A single entry per CDR3 protein holds the most common genes and DNA from its merged rows. The V and J calls were determined by TCRdb, not by the authors. In all, the sample holds 95,000 to 150,000 distinct CDR3 sequences, and nearly 40% of those were seen once. The ten largest make up more than 2.5% of the sample.

For CDR1 and CDR2, the germline V gene (reference sequence) lists LNHDA and SQIVND. The cysteine opens and the phenylalanine closes a CDR3 of 13 amino acids. CDR3 DNA only is kept here, 39 bases in frame from base 1. Trimming leaves V shorter by 10 bases and J shorter by 8 bases, with the junction holding 13 bases beyond the gene matches. Expansion of CD8+CD57+ cells had been shown by flow cytometry in the patients chosen for sequencing. Every patient had a diagnosis of severe acquired aplastic anemia based on International Study of Aplastic Anemia and Agranulocytosis and Camitta criteria. At the time blood was sampled, none of the patients had received any therapy. The study deep-sequenced TCR repertoires of sorted CD4+ and CD8+ blood T cells from severe aplastic anemia patients and healthy subjects. In the USA, patient enrollment took place under clinicaltrials.gov protocols 00001620, 01623167, 00001397, 00071045, 00081523 and 00961064. Ficoll-Paque density gradient centrifugation was used to isolate peripheral blood mononuclear cells. Before DNA was extracted, CD4+ and CD8+ T cells were sorted using either FACS or magnetic beads.

About this clonotype: What this receptor recognizes is not known. Base qualities are not at hand, and no much larger clone is one base apart.

The sample taken for sequencing was sorted CD4+, CD8+, or CD8+CD57+ T cells (not recorded which) from PBMCs. The receptor's source is a human donor with aplastic anemia. This chain is built from TRBV19 and TRBJ1-1, with TRBD1 matching 7 junction bases. The CDR3 protein is CANSGQWVPEAFF. The nucleotide sequence is TGTGCCAATTCGGGACAGTGGGTACCCGAAGCTTTCTTT. With the portions outside the CDR3 filled from the reference TRBV19 and TRBJ1-1 genes, the complete variable region becomes DGGITQSPKYLFRKEGQNVTLSCEQNLNHDAMYWYRQDPGQGLRLIYYSQIVNDFQKGDIAEGYSVSREKKESFPLTVTSAQKNPTAFYLCANSGQWVPEAFFGQGTRLTVV.